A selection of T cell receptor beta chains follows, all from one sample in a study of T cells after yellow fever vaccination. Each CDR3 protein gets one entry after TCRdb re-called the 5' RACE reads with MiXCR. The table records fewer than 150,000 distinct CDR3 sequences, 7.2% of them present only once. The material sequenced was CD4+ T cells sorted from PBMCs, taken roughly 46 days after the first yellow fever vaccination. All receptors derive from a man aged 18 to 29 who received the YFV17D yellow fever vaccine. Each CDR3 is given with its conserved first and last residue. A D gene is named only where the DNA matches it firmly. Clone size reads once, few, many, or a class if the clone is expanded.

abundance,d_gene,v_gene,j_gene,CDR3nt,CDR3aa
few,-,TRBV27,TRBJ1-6,TGTGCCAGCAGTTCCCGACCGACCAGCTCCTATAATTCACCCCTCCACTTT,CASSSRPTSSYNSPLHF
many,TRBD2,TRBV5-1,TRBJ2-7,TGCGCCAGCAGCTTGGAGATACCGCGGGGGGCCTACGAGCAGTACTTC,CASSLEIPRGAYEQYF
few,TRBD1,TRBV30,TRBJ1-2,TGTGCCTGGGGGACAGTAGCTAACTATGGCTACACCTTC,CAWGTVANYGYTF
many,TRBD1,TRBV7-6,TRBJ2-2,TGTGCCAGCAGCCAGTTAAGGGGGCGCCCCACCGGGGAGCTGTTTTTT,CASSQLRGRPTGELFF
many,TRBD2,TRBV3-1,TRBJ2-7,TGTGCCAGCAGCCCGTTCGGGGGGATTTCCTACGAGCAGTACTTC,CASSPFGGISYEQYF
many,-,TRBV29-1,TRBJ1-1,TGCAGCGCCAGTGACAGCACTGAAGCTTTCTTT,CSASDSTEAFF
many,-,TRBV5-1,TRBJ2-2,TGCGCCAGCAGCTTGGCCAGGACAGCTAACACCGGGGAGCTGTTTTTT,CASSLARTANTGELFF
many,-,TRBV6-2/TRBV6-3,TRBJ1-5,TGTGCCAGCAGGAACAATCAGCCCCAGCATTTT,CASRNNQPQHF
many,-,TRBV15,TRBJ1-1,TGTGCCACCAGCTCAGGGCCCCTGTCGGATGCTTTCTTT,CATSSGPLSDAFF
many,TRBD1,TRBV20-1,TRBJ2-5,TGCAGTGCTATGATTGGGACAGGACCCCGGGAGACCCAGTACTTC,CSAMIGTGPRETQYF